The 24 T cell receptor beta chains presented below share a single source sample, sequenced in a study of blood T cell repertoires in COVID-19. TCRdb's table, derived via immunoSEQ multiplex PCR, lists solely in-frame clones and lacks some. Counted here are about 75,000 clones, approximately 79% occurring once; the ten biggest clones make up just over 2.5%. The sample taken for sequencing was peripheral blood. These receptor sequences come from a human donor with acute or convalescent COVID-19. The donor label of this sample is uncertain.

V is TRBV27 and J is TRBJ1-5; tentative D call: TRBD1 (6 bases). Germline V gene sequence: CDR1 MNHEY, CDR2 SMNVEV (reference sequence). V lost 3 bases and J lost 1, with 10 bases in between. This CDR3 is 15 amino acids long. DNA for the CDR3: TGTGCCAGCAGTTTCGGGACACCAAGCAATCAGCCCCAGCATTTT. Its protein is CASSFGTPSNQPQHF.

The chain carries TRBV19 and TRBJ1-2, with D maybe TRBD1 (6 bases). Germline V gene lookup returns CDR1 LNHDA and CDR2 SQIVND (reference sequence). The CDR3 is made up of 17 amino acids. The ends were cut back, 3 bases at V and 1 base at J, with 18 bases in the middle. This CDR3 reads CASSIRPQGRINYGYTF. CDR3 nucleotides: TGTGCCAGTAGTATTCGTCCACAGGGAAGGATTAACTATGGCTACACCTTC.

The rearrangement joins TRBV20-1 to TRBJ1-3; no clear D gene. The CDR3 extends over 14 amino acids. The germline V gene has CDR1 DFQATT and CDR2 SNEGSKA (reference sequence). Trimming removed 3 bases at V and 1 base at J, with 10 bases between. In DNA form, the CDR3 reads TGCAGTGCTAGTCGCCGGGGTTCTGGAAACACCATATATTTT. Its translation is CSASRRGSGNTIYF.

The sample holds a few counts of this clone. The CDR3 DNA reads TGTGCCAGCAGCCAAGTCAGGCAATCTGAAGCTTTCTTT. Translation: CASSQVRQSEAFF. The chain links TRBV14 to TRBJ1-1; D not certain. Trimming took off 1 base at V and 6 bases at J, with 9 bases between the two ends. CDR3 length: 13 residues. Germline V gene sequence: CDR1 SGHDN, CDR2 FVKESK. Full variable domain (outside the CDR3, taken from reference TRBV14 and TRBJ1-1): EAGVTQFPSHSVIEKGQTVTLRCDPISGHDNLYWYRRVMGKEIKFLLHFVKESKQDESGMPNNRFLAERTGGTYSTLKVQPAELEDSGVYFCASSQVRQSEAFFGQGTRLTVV.

CDR3: CASKQGGSTDTQYF. CDR3 in DNA: TGCGCCAGCAAACAGGGTGGAAGCACAGATACGCAGTATTTT. The chain links TRBV5-1 to TRBJ2-3; tentative D call: TRBD1 (6 bases). The CDR3 has 14 amino acids. The ends were cut back, 6 bases at V and 0 bases at J, with 11 bases in the middle. Germline assignment: CDR1 SGHRS and CDR2 YFSETQ.

Only one count was recorded for this clone. The chain combines TRBV18 with TRBJ1-3; possibly TRBD1 for D (6 bases). V was pared by 3 bases and J by 2 bases, with 14 bases between. Germline CDR1 is KGHSH and CDR2 is LQKENI. This CDR3 has 16 residues. CDR3 sequence: CASSPNPGTTGNTIYF. Written as DNA, the CDR3 is TGTGCCAGCTCACCGAACCCGGGGACAACTGGAAACACCATATATTTT.

The chain couples TRBV6-6 to TRBJ2-1, with D possibly being TRBD2 (5 bases). The germline gives CDR1 MNHNY, CDR2 SVGAGI (reference sequence). Trimming stripped 2 bases from V and 3 bases from J, with 11 bases between. The CDR3 has 15 residues. The CDR3 DNA reads TGTGCCAGCAGTTACGAAGGACTCAGCTACAATGAGCAGTTCTTC. This gives the protein CASSYEGLSYNEQFF.

The chain couples TRBV30 to TRBJ1-1; D is possibly TRBD1 (5 bases). Deletions cut 1 base from V and 10 bases from J, with 13 bases between. This CDR3 contains 12 residues. Germline values: CDR1 GTSNPN, CDR2 SVGIG (reference sequence). CDR3 region: CAWSADTLGAFF. The CDR3 coding sequence is TGTGCCTGGAGTGCGGACACCCTGGGAGCTTTCTTT.

The chain joins TRBV20-1 to TRBJ2-3, with D unresolved. Per the germline V gene, CDR1 is DFQATT and CDR2 is SNEGSKA (reference sequence). Trimming removed 6 bases from V and 5 bases from J, with 9 bases in between. This CDR3 has 11 residues. CDR3 protein: CSALPEDTQYF. The CDR3 region has the DNA TGCAGTGCCCTGCCAGAAGATACGCAGTATTTT.

This clone was counted only a few times. V gene TRBV18 combines with J gene TRBJ2-2; TRBD2 matches 7 bases. This CDR3 is 15 amino acids long. The germline gives CDR1 KGHSH, CDR2 LQKENI. Trimming removed 6 bases from V and 4 bases from J; junction bases left unmatched: 8. The CDR3 nucleotides read TGTGCCAGCTCCCTTTCCGGGGGGTTCACCGGGGAGCTGTTTTTT. Translating gives CASSLSGGFTGELFF.

This sequence joins TRBV19 and TRBJ1-5, with 7 bases that match TRBD1. The CDR3 extends over 16 amino acids. CDR1 is LNHDA, CDR2 SQIVND, per germline (reference sequence). Trimming at V came to 6 bases and at J to 0 bases, leaving 8 bases not matched to a gene. CDR3 bases: TGTGCCAGTAGAACCGTCGGGACAGTTAGCAATCAGCCCCAGCATTTT. It encodes CASRTVGTVSNQPQHF.

The chain carries TRBV30 and TRBJ2-1; 10 nucleotides match TRBD2. This CDR3 is built from 15 residues. The J segment lost 1 base and the V segment lost 8 bases, leaving 8 bases of the junction unmatched. CDR1 GTSNPN and CDR2 SVGIG come from the germline V gene (reference sequence). The CDR3 nucleotides are TGTGCCCGGGCTAGCGGGAGATTGTCCTACAATGAGCAGTTCTTC. It specifies CARASGRLSYNEQFF.

This clone was recorded many times. The rearrangement uses TRBV4-1 and TRBJ1-1; 7 positions agree with TRBD1. This CDR3 comprises 14 residues. Germline V CDR1 and CDR2: MGHRA, YSYEKL. The J segment lost 12 bases and the V segment lost 1 base, leaving 11 bases of the junction unmatched. The CDR3 protein is CASSQGFRGSGTFF. The CDR3 DNA follows: TGCGCCAGCAGCCAAGGGTTCAGGGGGAGCGGCACTTTCTTT.

DNA of the CDR3: TGCAGTGCTCCGCGATCCTACGAGCAGTACTTC. The encoded protein is CSAPRSYEQYF. V is TRBV20-1 and J is TRBJ2-7; D remains ambiguous. The CDR3 consists of 11 residues. Trimming shortened V by 5 bases and J by 1 base, and 6 bases separated the two germline ends. Germline V gene data show CDR1 as DFQATT and CDR2 as SNEGSKA (reference sequence).

V is TRBV6-2 or TRBV6-3 and J is TRBJ1-1; no clear D. V gave up 6 bases and J gave up 6 bases, with 8 bases separating them. CDR1 MNHEY and CDR2 SVGEGT come from the germline V gene. This CDR3 has 11 residues. The CDR3 spells CASSHGSEAFF. Here the CDR3 DNA reads TGTGCCAGCAGCCACGGTTCTGAAGCTTTCTTT.

This clone was counted once. The chain couples TRBV5-4 to TRBJ1-1; 10 nucleotides line up with TRBD1. CDR3 length: 14 residues. V gave up 4 bases and J gave up 6 bases; unmatched junction bases: 6. From germline, CDR1 is SGHNT and CDR2 YYREEE (reference sequence). The chain's CDR3 is CASSGTGTGAEAFF. Written as DNA, the CDR3 is TGTGCCAGCAGCGGGACCGGGACAGGGGCTGAAGCTTTCTTT.

The V call is TRBV10-3, the J call TRBJ2-4; TRBD2 aligns across 10 bases. V trimming: 3 bases; J trimming: 1 base; junction bases outside the gene matches: 6. The length of the CDR3 is 17 residues. Germline CDR1 ENHRY, CDR2 SYGVKD. CDR3: CAISDPLAGPAKNIQYF. CDR3 coding DNA: TGTGCCATCAGTGATCCACTAGCGGGGCCGGCCAAAAACATTCAGTACTTC.

This clone came up a few times. The chain has TRBV28 and TRBJ1-2, with unresolved D. V was cut by 8 bases and J by 2 bases, with 12 bases left in between. The CDR3 loop spans 13 amino acids. The germline V gene has CDR1 MDHEN and CDR2 SYDVKM. CDR3 sequence reads: CASAQEANYGYTF. The CDR3 DNA reads as TGTGCCAGCGCCCAGGAAGCCAACTATGGCTACACCTTC.

The J gene is TRBJ2-1, the V gene TRBV5-1; 8 bases match TRBD1. The germline gives CDR1 SGHRS, CDR2 YFSETQ. Losses at the gene ends were 1 base for V and 9 bases for J; bases not matched to a gene: 9. CDR3 length equals 15 residues. The DNA of the CDR3 is TGCGCCAGCAGCTTGACAGGGGGTTATAGTAGTGAGCAGTTCTTC. Amino acid sequence: CASSLTGGYSSEQFF. Full variable domain (outside the CDR3, taken from reference TRBV5-1 and TRBJ2-1): KAGVTQTPRYLIKTRGQQVTLSCSPISGHRSVSWYQQTPGQGLQFLFEYFSETQRNKGNFPGRFSGRQFSNSRSEMNVSTLELGDSALYLCASSLTGGYSSEQFFGPGTRLTVL.

This chain links TRBV20-1 with TRBJ2-7, with D maybe TRBD2 (6 bases). Trimming left V 6 bases short and J 4 bases short, with 10 bases between. Germline values: CDR1 DFQATT, CDR2 SNEGSKA (reference sequence). This CDR3 comprises 11 residues. CDR3 nucleotide sequence: TGCAGTGCACCGACTAGTTACGAGCAGTACTTC. It codes for CSAPTSYEQYF.

This clone was counted many times. V usage is TRBV6-5 and J usage is TRBJ2-7, with D tentatively TRBD2 (5 bases). The CDR3 loop spans 13 amino acids. Germline V gene data show CDR1 as MNHEY and CDR2 as SVGAGI. V gave up 7 bases and J gave up 6 bases, with 16 bases separating them. The CDR3 here is CASKRLANSEQYF. In DNA form, the CDR3 reads TGTGCCAGCAAGAGGCTAGCAAACAGCGAGCAGTACTTC.

The chain recombines TRBV7-9 with TRBJ2-2, with 10 positions matching TRBD1. The CDR3 length is 16 residues. Germline loops: CDR1 SEHNR, CDR2 FQNEAQ (reference sequence). Trimming removed 1 base from V and 5 bases from J; junction bases left unmatched: 4. CDR3 nucleotide sequence: TGTGCCAGCAGCTTAGGGACAGGGGGATGGACCGGGGAGCTGTTTTTT. Translating it yields CASSLGTGGWTGELFF. Full variable domain (missing parts from reference TRBV7-9 and TRBJ2-2): DTGVSQNPRHKITKRGQNVTFRCDPISEHNRLYWYRQTLGQGPEFLTYFQNEAQLEKSRLLSDRFSAERPKGSFSTLEIQRTEQGDSAMYLCASSLGTGGWTGELFFGEGSRLTVL.

This clone was seen a single time. The CDR3: CASSKVGQLETQYF. CDR3 in DNA: TGTGCCAGCAGCAAGGTGGGACAGTTGGAGACCCAGTACTTC. The chain carries TRBV11-2 and TRBJ2-5, with TRBD1 identical over 7 bases. The germline V gene encodes CDR1 SGHAT and CDR2 FQNNGV. This CDR3 contains 14 residues. J lost 5 bases, V lost 5 bases, and 8 bases had no gene match.

The gene calls are TRBV6-2 or TRBV6-3 and TRBJ1-1; 7 nucleotides agree with TRBD1. Germline V CDR1 and CDR2: MNHEY, SVGEGT. The CDR3 runs to 16 residues. Unmatched junction bases numbered 6, after V lost 2 bases and J lost 0 bases. In DNA form, the CDR3 reads TGTGCCAGCAGTTACACTGCCGGGACAGTGAACACTGAAGCTTTCTTT. Translated: CASSYTAGTVNTEAFF.